The present T cell receptor (beta chain) was sequenced within a study of blood T cell repertoires in COVID-19. Study overall: Spain, Italy and the United States supplied samples that represented acute and convalescent COVID-19.

Original data processing: Estimation of nucleated cell counts relied on the amplification of reference gene primers. TCRdb's copy holds only in-frame clones and misses some; the assay was immunoSEQ multiplex PCR. V and J calls and clone size are given by that table; D and trimming were obtained from the DNA. This sample has roughly 70,000 clones, with more than 85% found just once. This clone has only one observation. Material for sequencing was peripheral blood. The sequence was obtained from a man between 65 and 80 years old with active COVID-19.

The CDR3 sequence: CASRPPGEGYGYTF. CDR3 nucleotide sequence: TGTGCCAGCAGACCCCCGGGGGAGGGCTATGGCTACACCTTC. The chain carries TRBV28 and TRBJ1-2; D might be TRBD1 (5 bases). Per germline, CDR1 MDHEN and CDR2 SYDVKM. The length of the CDR3 is 14 residues. Trimming took 6 bases from V and 4 from J, leaving 15 bases between them.